This is a list of T cell receptor beta chains from one sample in a study of immune cell composition in non-small cell lung cancer. TCRdb's copy holds only in-frame clones and misses some; the assay was immunoSEQ multiplex PCR. The top ten clones hold roughly 14% of a sample with a few thousand clones, roughly 72% of them seen once. Source material: lung tumor tissue. These receptors all come from a human donor with non-small cell lung cancer. Both conserved end residues are part of each CDR3. The D gene is left open where the match is weak. The listing skips clone size in some rows; elsewhere it reads once, few, many or a size class.

abundance,d_gene,v_gene,j_gene,CDR3aa,CDR3nt
once,.,TRBV28,TRBJ1-1,CASSSGLRAAFF,TGTGCCAGCAGTTCGGGACTGAGGGCGGCTTTCTTT
.,.,TRBV11-2,TRBJ1-1,CASSPPLGPEAFF,TGTGCCAGCAGCCCCCCGTTGGGGCCTGAAGCTTTCTTT
.,TRBD1,TRBV30,TRBJ1-1,CAWSGGQPNTEAFF,TGTGCCTGGAGCGGGGGACAGCCGAACACTGAAGCTTTCTTT
.,.,TRBV1,TRBJ2-3,CTSSQLMISGSETQYF,TGCACCAGCAGCCAATTAATGATTAGCGGGAGCGAAACGCAGTATTTT
once,TRBD2,TRBV5-5,TRBJ2-7,CASSPLGGRAYAAGRDEQYF,TGTGCCAGCAGCCCCCTCGGCGGGAGGGCCTATGCCGCGGGTCGAGACGAGCAGTACTTC
few,.,TRBV12-1,TRBJ1-5,CASSCRDRDHQPQHF,TGTGCCAGCAGCTGCCGGGACAGGGACCATCAGCCCCAGCATTTT
.,.,TRBV6-4,TRBJ2-1,CASSDSARGPHNEQFF,TGTGCCAGCAGTGACTCCGCGCGGGGGCCTCACAATGAGCAGTTCTTC
.,.,TRBV2,TRBJ2-3,CASSPLSGVTDTQYF,TGTGCCAGCAGCCCCCTCTCGGGGGTCACAGATACGCAGTATTTT
few,.,TRBV2,TRBJ2-1,CASRRDRIVYNEQFF,TGTGCCAGCAGGCGCGACAGGATTGTCTACAATGAGCAGTTCTTC
few,.,TRBV4-2,TRBJ2-3,CASSQDWGASSTDTQYF,TGTGCCAGCAGCCAAGATTGGGGAGCTTCTAGCACAGATACGCAGTATTTT
few,.,TRBV29-1,TRBJ2-1,CSVLQGMDNEQFF,TGCAGCGTTTTGCAGGGAATGGACAATGAGCAGTTCTTC
few,.,TRBV10-2,TRBJ2-7,CASSDIEQYF,TGCGCCAGCAGTGATATCGAGCAGTACTTC
.,.,TRBV4-2,TRBJ2-5,CASSQPNSGNQETQYF,TGTGCCAGCAGCCAACCTAATAGCGGAAACCAAGAGACCCAGTACTTC
.,.,TRBV20-1,TRBJ2-1,CSARPSNEQFF,TGCAGTGCGCGTCCGTCCAATGAGCAGTTCTTC
.,.,TRBV28,TRBJ1-3,CASSLRDTGNTIYF,TGTGCCAGCAGTTTACGGGACACTGGAAACACCATATATTTT
.,TRBD2,TRBV11-3,TRBJ2-1,CASRPPGGEQFF,TGTGCCAGCAGACCCCCGGGGGGTGAGCAGTTCTTC
.,TRBD2,TRBV7-3,TRBJ2-7,CASSPTSGYRGQYF,TGTGCCAGCAGCCCGACTAGCGGGTACAGGGGGCAGTACTTC
.,TRBD2,TRBV11-1,TRBJ2-1,CASSLYRLAGANEQFF,TGTGCCAGCAGCTTATACCGACTAGCGGGAGCCAATGAGCAGTTCTTC
few,TRBD1,TRBV6-1,TRBJ2-7,CACLGQGDHEQYF,TGTGCCTGCCTTGGGCAGGGGGACCACGAGCAGTACTTC
.,TRBD2,TRBV9,TRBJ2-2,CASSTAGGPRELFF,TGTGCCAGCAGCACAGCGGGAGGGCCTCGGGAGCTGTTTTTT
.,.,TRBV5-6,TRBJ1-3,CASSLGRSGNTIYF,TGTGCCAGCAGCTTGGGCAGGTCTGGAAACACCATATATTTT
once,.,TRBV9,TRBJ2-1,CASSVVEGHWQFF,TGTGCCAGCAGCGTAGTCGAGGGACACTGGCAGTTCTTC
.,.,TRBV30,TRBJ1-1,CAWSVDEGTEAFF,TGTGCCTGGAGTGTCGACGAGGGCACTGAAGCTTTCTTT
.,TRBD1,TRBV10-3,TRBJ2-2,CAISVKPGQGASRTGELFF,TGTGCCATCAGCGTCAAACCGGGACAGGGGGCTTCGCGGACCGGGGAGCTGTTTTTT
few,.,TRBV18,TRBJ2-7,CASSPWSGEQYF,TGTGCCAGCTCACCCTGGTCCGGGGAGCAGTACTTC
.,.,TRBV5-4,TRBJ2-3,CASSFGGTRRDTQYF,TGTGCCAGCAGCTTCGGAGGTACAAGGAGAGATACGCAGTATTTT
.,TRBD1,TRBV28,TRBJ2-5,CASSEQGYQETQYF,TGTGCCAGCAGTGAACAGGGGTACCAAGAGACCCAGTACTTC
few,.,TRBV27,TRBJ1-4,CASSLGPPGGEKLFF,TGTGCCAGCAGTTTAGGCCCGCCGGGGGGGGAAAAACTGTTTTTT
.,TRBD1,TRBV19,TRBJ2-1,CASSKGQGLGEQFF,TGTGCCAGTAGTAAGGGACAGGGGCTAGGTGAGCAGTTCTTC
.,.,TRBV6-5,TRBJ2-7,CASSYGPTEQYF,TGTGCCAGCAGTTACGGTCCTACCGAGCAGTACTTC
few,TRBD1,TRBV30,TRBJ1-6,CAWSEDRDSPLHF,TGTGCCTGGAGCGAGGACAGGGATTCACCCCTCCACTTT
.,TRBD1,TRBV5-1,TRBJ1-1,CASSTGTGMNTEAFF,TGCGCCAGCAGCACTGGGACAGGGATGAACACTGAAGCTTTCTTT
.,.,TRBV2,TRBJ2-7,CASNNLEGRAYEQYF,TGTGCCAGCAATAACCTGGAGGGCAGGGCCTACGAGCAGTACTTC
few,.,TRBV28,TRBJ1-2,CASSLVSANYGYTF,TGTGCCAGCAGTTTGGTCAGTGCTAACTATGGCTACACCTTC
.,.,TRBV2,TRBJ2-3,CASSTSLVPDTQYF,TGTGCCAGCAGCACTAGTTTAGTGCCAGATACGCAGTATTTT
.,.,TRBV28,TRBJ2-2,CASSFWRDTGELFF,TGTGCCAGCAGTTTTTGGCGGGACACCGGGGAGCTGTTTTTT
.,TRBD1,TRBV28,TRBJ1-3,CASRGTGAPGNTIYF,TGTGCCAGCAGAGGGACAGGGGCTCCTGGAAACACCATATATTTT
once,.,TRBV4-3,TRBJ1-1,CASSQDRTRRGTEAFF,TGCGCCAGCAGCCAAGATCGGACCCGTAGGGGCACTGAAGCTTTCTTT
large,.,TRBV5-1,TRBJ1-1,CASSYDRPEAEAFF,TGCGCCAGCAGCTACGACAGACCCGAGGCTGAAGCTTTCTTT
.,TRBD1,TRBV7-8,TRBJ1-2,CASSLKGAGYGYTF,TGTGCCAGCAGCTTAAAGGGGGCCGGGTATGGCTACACCTTC
.,.,TRBV19,TRBJ2-7,CASSMQGSSYEQYF,TGTGCCAGTAGTATGCAGGGTTCAAGTTACGAGCAGTACTTC
.,.,TRBV6-5,TRBJ2-5,CASSPDWRETQYF,TGTGCCAGCAGTCCGGACTGGAGAGAGACCCAGTACTTC
.,.,TRBV18,TRBJ2-1,CASSPLRGTKYNEQFF,TGTGCCAGCTCACCGCTTCGGGGGACGAAGTACAATGAGCAGTTCTTC
once,.,TRBV11-2,TRBJ2-3,CASSLDRGLTDTQYF,TGTGCCAGCAGCTTAGATCGAGGGCTTACAGATACGCAGTATTTT
.,.,TRBV18,TRBJ1-1,CASSPESAAEAFF,TGTGCCAGCTCGCCCGAGAGCGCCGCTGAAGCTTTCTTT
.,TRBD1,TRBV5-6,TRBJ2-4,CASSPRTGSGNIQYF,TGTGCCAGCAGCCCCCGGACAGGGAGTGGAAACATTCAGTACTTC
.,.,TRBV7-9,TRBJ1-2,CASSSGEPSDGYTF,TGTGCCAGCAGTTCCGGGGAGCCCTCAGATGGCTACACCTTC
.,.,TRBV29-1,TRBJ2-7,CSVSDGTYEQYF,TGCAGCGTTTCGGACGGGACCTACGAGCAGTACTTC
.,.,TRBV6-5,TRBJ1-1,CASSQGSEAFF,TGTGCCAGCAGTCAGGGATCTGAAGCTTTCTTT
.,.,TRBV2,TRBJ2-3,CASSGESTDTQYF,TGTGCCAGCAGTGGCGAGAGCACAGATACGCAGTATTTT
.,.,TRBV28,TRBJ2-3,CASSNRDYTDTQYF,TGTGCCAGCAGCAACAGGGATTACACAGATACGCAGTATTTT
.,.,TRBV30,TRBJ1-6,CAWSEAPWGRVRSPLHF,TGTGCCTGGAGTGAAGCTCCATGGGGGCGGGTAAGGTCACCCCTCCACTTT